The rows below give T cell receptor beta chains drawn from one sample of a study of shared clonotypes between healthy human individuals. Only in-frame clones appear in the TCRdb table, and some are missing; sequencing was by immunoSEQ multiplex PCR. The sample yields 2 million to 2.5 million clones, 90% to 96% seen once. Sample: naive CD4+ T cells sorted from blood. The source of these receptors is a man between 18 and 29 years old in good health. CDR3s include the opening cysteine and the closing phenylalanine or tryptophan. A D gene is named only where the DNA matches it firmly. Size tells how often a clone was seen (once, few, many) or the class of an expanded clone, and some rows leave it out.

d_call | j_call | v_call | clone_size | cdr3_aa | cdr3_nt
TRBD2 | TRBJ2-2 | TRBV6-1 | - | CASSGTGGAGELFF | TGTGCCAGCAGTGGCACTGGGGGGGCCGGGGAGCTGTTTTTT
TRBD1 | TRBJ1-6 | TRBV28 | - | CASSLWGQDNSPLHF | TGTGCCAGCAGTTTATGGGGACAGGATAATTCACCCCTCCACTTT
TRBD1 | TRBJ1-1 | TRBV4-1 | - | CASSSQDRPNTEAFF | TGCGCCAGCAGCTCCCAGGACAGGCCGAACACTGAAGCTTTCTTT
- | TRBJ1-1 | TRBV28 | - | CASGGENTEAFF | TGTGCCAGCGGGGGCGAAAACACTGAAGCTTTCTTT
- | TRBJ1-6 | TRBV23-1 | - | CASISDRYNSPLHF | TGCGCCAGCATAAGCGACAGGTATAATTCACCCCTCCACTTT
TRBD2 | TRBJ2-6 | TRBV5-6 | - | CASSEGLAGIGGANVLTF | TGTGCCAGCAGCGAGGGACTAGCGGGAATTGGTGGGGCCAACGTCCTGACTTTC
- | TRBJ1-6 | TRBV7-2 | - | CASRGVVSSPLHF | TGTGCCAGCAGAGGGGTGGTTAGTTCACCCCTCCACTTT
- | TRBJ1-2 | TRBV5-1 | - | CASSSNTVPGYTF | TGCGCCAGCAGCTCGAATACAGTCCCTGGCTACACCTTC
- | TRBJ2-3 | TRBV6-5 | - | CASSRLASDTQYF | TGTGCCAGCAGCCGTTTAGCATCCGATACGCAGTATTTT
- | TRBJ2-2 | TRBV27 | - | CASSTRAGLGTGELFF | TGTGCCAGCAGTACACGGGCAGGGTTAGGGACCGGGGAGCTGTTTTTT
TRBD1 | TRBJ1-4 | TRBV7-9 | - | CASSFDRGGEKLFF | TGTGCCAGCAGCTTTGACAGGGGCGGGGAAAAACTGTTTTTT
- | TRBJ2-6 | TRBV30 | - | CAWIRDPGANVLTF | TGTGCCTGGATCAGGGACCCTGGGGCCAACGTCCTGACTTTC
TRBD2 | TRBJ2-1 | TRBV7-2 | - | CASSLDLAGRGEQFF | TGTGCCAGCAGCTTAGACCTCGCGGGGAGGGGAGAGCAGTTCTTC
- | TRBJ2-7 | TRBV5-1 | - | CASSLLRETEQYF | TGCGCCAGCAGCTTGTTAAGGGAAACAGAGCAGTACTTC
- | TRBJ2-5 | TRBV5-1 | - | CASSLVQNQETQYF | TGCGCCAGCAGCTTGGTCCAGAACCAAGAGACCCAGTACTTC
TRBD1 | TRBJ1-2 | TRBV15 | - | CATSRGTGLIDYGYTF | TGTGCCACCAGCAGGGGGACAGGACTAATAGACTATGGCTACACCTTC
- | TRBJ1-3 | TRBV7-7 | - | CASSSGGKRNTIYF | TGTGCTAGCAGCTCCGGGGGCAAGAGAAACACCATATATTTT
TRBD1 | TRBJ1-1 | TRBV18 | once | CASSPRTGDNTEAFF | TGTGCCAGCTCACCCCGGACAGGGGACAACACTGAAGCTTTCTTT
TRBD1 | TRBJ2-5 | TRBV6-1 | once | CASSAPQGLQETQYF | TGTGCCAGCAGTGCGCCACAGGGGCTACAAGAGACCCAGTACTTC
- | TRBJ2-2 | TRBV5-8 | - | CAFPVGVWNTGELFF | TGTGCTTTCCCGGTGGGGGTATGGAACACCGGGGAGCTGTTTTTT
TRBD2 | TRBJ2-7 | TRBV11-2 | - | CASSHPPWVAGEQYF | TGTGCCAGCAGCCATCCTCCCTGGGTAGCGGGCGAGCAGTACTTC
- | TRBJ1-3 | TRBV6-5 | - | CASSYSGSPGNTIYF | TGTGCCAGCAGTTACTCGGGCAGCCCGGGAAACACCATATATTTT
- | TRBJ1-2 | TRBV6-5 | - | CAKVIRGTYGYTF | TGTGCCAAGGTAATACGGGGAACTTATGGCTACACCTTC
- | TRBJ1-5 | TRBV12-2 | - | CASRLGRGYSNQPQHF | TGTGCAAGTCGCTTAGGCCGCGGTTATAGCAATCAGCCCCAGCATTTT
- | TRBJ2-3 | TRBV5-1 | - | CASSLADYVDTQYF | TGCGCCAGCAGCTTGGCCGACTACGTAGATACGCAGTATTTT
- | TRBJ2-3 | TRBV9 | - | CASSVGVPDTQYF | TGTGCCAGCAGCGTAGGAGTCCCAGATACGCAGTATTTT
- | TRBJ1-5 | TRBV10-2 | - | CASSDGDFTYGPQHF | TGCGCCAGCAGTGATGGAGACTTTACCTACGGGCCCCAGCATTTT
- | TRBJ2-7 | TRBV29-1 | - | CSVRKDRLNYEQYF | TGCAGCGTTCGGAAGGACAGACTTAACTACGAGCAGTACTTC
- | TRBJ1-6 | TRBV7-9 | - | CASSFAVSPLHF | TGTGCCAGCAGCTTCGCAGTTTCACCCCTCCACTTT
- | TRBJ2-7 | TRBV2 | - | CATNRGGDGEQYF | TGTGCCACCAATAGGGGCGGGGACGGCGAGCAGTACTTC
- | TRBJ2-3 | TRBV14 | - | CASSSRQGRTDTQYF | TGTGCCAGCAGCTCTCGGCAGGGGAGGACAGATACGCAGTATTTT
- | TRBJ2-3 | TRBV5-4 | once | CASSSDTDTQYF | TGTGCCAGCAGCTCTGATACAGATACGCAGTATTTT
- | TRBJ1-2 | TRBV23-1 | - | CASSKGEEGHWYGYTF | TGCGCCAGCAGTAAGGGGGAGGAGGGCCACTGGTATGGCTACACCTTC
- | TRBJ2-6 | TRBV28 | - | CASSSDRRGSSGANVLTF | TGTGCCAGCAGTTCAGACAGGAGGGGGTCCTCTGGGGCCAACGTCCTGACTTTC
- | TRBJ1-6 | TRBV6-5 | - | CASTEGPSTPLHF | TGTGCCAGCACCGAAGGGCCTTCGACCCCCCTCCACTTT